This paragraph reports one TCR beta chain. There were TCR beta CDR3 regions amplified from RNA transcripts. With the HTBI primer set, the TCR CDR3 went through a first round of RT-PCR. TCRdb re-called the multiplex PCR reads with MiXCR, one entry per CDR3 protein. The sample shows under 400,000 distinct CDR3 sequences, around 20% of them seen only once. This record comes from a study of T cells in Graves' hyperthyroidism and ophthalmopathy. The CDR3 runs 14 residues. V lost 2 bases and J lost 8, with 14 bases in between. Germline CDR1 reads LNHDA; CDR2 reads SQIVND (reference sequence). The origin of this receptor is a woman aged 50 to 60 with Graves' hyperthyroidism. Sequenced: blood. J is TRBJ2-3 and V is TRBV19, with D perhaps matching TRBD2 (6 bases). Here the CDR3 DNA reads TGTGCCAGTAGTATATGGCGGGAAGAGACTACGCAGTATTTT. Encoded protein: CASSIWREETTQYF.